The 30 T cell receptor beta chains reported below all come from one sample, sequenced in a study of T-cell memory formation after mild COVID-19. TCRdb redid the calling of the 5' RACE reads with MiXCR, one entry per CDR3 protein. The table lists 350,000 to 500,000 distinct CDR3 sequences, less than 25% of them singletons. Sequencing was done on a sample of PBMCs or a T cell subset sorted from them (not recorded which). Source of these receptors: an adult woman who had mild COVID-19 (a few samples of this study predate the infection). Cell type and time point are not known.

This clonotype was recorded many times. This chain uses TRBV4-2 with TRBJ1-1, with TRBD1 as a possible D gene (6 bases). Germline V lookup: CDR1 LGHNA, CDR2 YNFKEQ. Between the trimmed V and J ends, which lost 1 base and 5 bases, there was a span of 8 bases. There are 13 residues in the CDR3. The CDR3 nucleotides read TGTGCCAGCAGCCAAGCAGGGGATACTGAAGCTTTCTTT. This sequence encodes CASSQAGDTEAFF.

The chain couples TRBV7-2 to TRBJ1-3; no firm D call. CDR3 length equals 15 residues. V was clipped by 4 bases and J by 0 bases, with 10 bases between them. Germline V gene lookup returns CDR1 SGHTA and CDR2 FQGNSA. The CDR3 here is CASSSRLFSGNTIYF. In nucleotides, the CDR3 is TGTGCCAGCAGCTCTCGATTGTTCTCTGGAAACACCATATATTTT.

The sample holds many counts of this clonotype. The CDR3 bases are TGTGCCAGCAGCTTGTACACGGGACAGGTGAAGCCCCAGCATTTT. This gives the protein CASSLYTGQVKPQHF. The rearrangement joins TRBV5-6 to TRBJ1-5; 8 bases line up with TRBD1. This CDR3 region has 15 residues. Per germline, CDR1 SGHDT and CDR2 YYEEEE. J lost 8 bases, V lost 1 base, and 8 bases had no gene match.

The chain uses TRBV7-9 and TRBJ1-4; 9 bases map to TRBD1. The trim removed 5 bases at V and 3 bases at J, leaving 7 bases unmatched. The CDR3 covers 16 residues. Germline values: CDR1 SEHNR, CDR2 FQNEAQ (reference sequence). Written as DNA, the CDR3 is TGTGCCAGCAGCCCCGGGACAGGGCTCCCTAATGAAAAACTGTTTTTT. Translating gives CASSPGTGLPNEKLFF.

The chain recombines TRBV7-9 with TRBJ2-7; 13 nucleotides match TRBD2. The CDR3 runs to 15 residues. In germline, CDR1 is SEHNR, CDR2 FQNEAQ (reference sequence). The V segment lost 5 bases and the J segment 7 bases; nucleotides outside the gene matches: 8. The CDR3 here is CASSLTSGGPGEQYF. CDR3 nucleotide sequence: TGTGCCAGCAGCCTGACTAGCGGGGGGCCGGGTGAGCAGTACTTC.

This rearrangement joins TRBV6-2 or TRBV6-3 to TRBJ2-5, with 8 bases lining up with TRBD2. V was pared by 8 bases and J by 5 bases, with 10 bases of the junction left unmatched. Germline CDR1 reads MNHEY; CDR2 reads SVGEGT. The CDR3 totals 14 residues. The CDR3 loop reads CASVSGTLPETQYF. The DNA for the CDR3 is TGTGCCAGCGTTAGCGGGACCCTGCCGGAGACCCAGTACTTC.

This clonotype was counted a few times. The chain employs TRBV6-5 and TRBJ1-2, with 9 bases lining up with TRBD1. J was trimmed by 4 bases and V by 2 bases; bases with no gene match: 5. CDR3 length: 15 residues. The germline gives CDR1 MNHEY, CDR2 SVGAGI. CDR3 DNA sequence: TGTGCCAGCAGTTACCTTTACAGGGGGCTCTATGGCTACACCTTC. As protein: CASSYLYRGLYGYTF.

This chain uses TRBV29-1 with TRBJ1-1, with a weak D call TRBD1 (5 bases). V lost 7 bases and J lost 5, with 17 bases in between. CDR1 and CDR2 (germline): SQVTM, ANQGSEA. The CDR3 extends over 13 amino acids. CDR3: CSALGDDRTEAFF. In DNA form, the CDR3 reads TGCAGCGCTTTAGGGGATGATCGGACTGAAGCTTTCTTT.

The chain joins TRBV6-5 to TRBJ2-7; TRBD1 might be the D (6 bases). The V and J ends lost 5 bases and 2 bases respectively, with 16 bases between them. Germline V gene data show CDR1 as MNHEY and CDR2 as SVGAGI. This CDR3 is 15 amino acids long. DNA for the CDR3: TGTGCCAGCAGTAGGGCCGGGACACATGCCTACGAGCAGTACTTC. Translated: CASSRAGTHAYEQYF.

This clonotype occurred many times. The chain links TRBV3-1 to TRBJ2-7; the match to TRBD1 covers 8 bases. The J segment lost 0 bases and the V segment lost 4 bases, leaving 5 bases of the junction unmatched. The CDR3 runs 15 residues. The germline CDR1 and CDR2 sequences are LGHDT and YNNKEL (reference sequence). The CDR3 bases are TGTGCCAGCAGCCCCTCCGGGACAGGCTCCTACGAGCAGTACTTC. As protein: CASSPSGTGSYEQYF.

Concerning this clonotype itself: One junction end disagrees with the germline gene, perhaps due to a read error. This chain joins TRBV7-9 and TRBJ1-4, with D unclear. Germline assignment: CDR1 SEHNR and CDR2 FQNEAQ (reference sequence). The CDR3 runs to 13 residues. The CDR3 here is CASSLRREDEKLF. For the CDR3, the DNA is TGTGCCAGCAGTCTCCGGAGGGAAGATGAAAAACTGTTT.

This clonotype was detected many times. V is TRBV13 and J is TRBJ2-5; TRBD2 matches 12 bases. The junction had 11 bases not matched to a gene; V was cut back by 4 bases and J by 5 bases. Per germline, CDR1 PRHDT and CDR2 FYEKMQ (reference sequence). The CDR3 has 17 residues. CDR3 coding DNA: TGTGCCAGCAGCTCCGGCCCGAGACTAGCGGGAGTCGAGACCCAGTACTTC. Protein sequence: CASSSGPRLAGVETQYF.

The genes are TRBV4-3 and TRBJ1-5, with a possible D match to TRBD1 (5 bases). From germline, CDR1 is LGHNA and CDR2 YSLEER. Trimming pared 0 bases from V and 3 bases from J, leaving 9 bases between. CDR3 length: 15 residues. CDR3 in DNA: TGCGCCAGCAGCCAAGACGACAGAAACAATCAGCCCCAGCATTTT. Amino acids: CASSQDDRNNQPQHF.

CDR3 sequence: CASRGKQNTEAFF. In DNA form, the CDR3 reads TGCGCCAGCAGGGGCAAACAGAACACTGAAGCTTTCTTT. The genes are TRBV5-1 and TRBJ1-1; D is undetermined. V dropped 5 bases and J dropped 1 base, with 9 bases sitting between them. There are 13 residues in the CDR3. Germline loops: CDR1 SGHRS, CDR2 YFSETQ.

This chain joins TRBV5-1 and TRBJ2-7; maybe TRBD1 (5 bases). CDR1 and CDR2 (germline): SGHRS, YFSETQ. V lost 5 bases and J lost 0, with 12 bases in between. There are 14 residues in the CDR3. CDR3 region: CASRVDRDSYEQYF. For the CDR3, the DNA is TGCGCCAGCAGAGTTGACAGAGACTCCTACGAGCAGTACTTC.

The chain uses TRBV6-5 and TRBJ2-5, with 8 nucleotides matching TRBD1. Germline loops: CDR1 MNHEY, CDR2 SVGAGI. The length of the CDR3 is 15 residues. V trimming: 2 bases; J trimming: 5 bases; junction bases outside the gene matches: 7. DNA for the CDR3: TGTGCCAGCAGTTACATTAAACAGGGGGATGAGACCCAGTACTTC. This sequence encodes CASSYIKQGDETQYF.

In this sample, this clonotype turned up a few times. V and J are TRBV7-2 and TRBJ1-6, with 7 bases aligning to TRBD1. The germline CDR1 and CDR2 sequences are SGHTA and FQGNSA. The CDR3 loop spans 15 amino acids. V was pared by 5 bases and J by 7 bases, with 8 bases of the junction left unmatched. The chain's CDR3 is CASSPQGLGNSPLHF. The CDR3 region has the DNA TGTGCCAGCAGCCCACAGGGGTTGGGAAATTCACCCCTCCACTTT. Drawing the rest from reference TRBV7-2 and TRBJ1-6, the complete variable domain is GAGVSQSPSNKVTEKGKDVELRCDPISGHTALYWYRQSLGQGLEFLIYFQGNSAPDKSGLPSDRFSAERTGGSVSTLTIQRTQQEDSAVYLCASSPQGLGNSPLHFGNGTRLTVT.

The chain uses TRBV5-4 and TRBJ2-5; no definite D call. With 2 bases removed from V and 1 base from J, the gap between germline ends came to 9 bases. The CDR3 loop spans 14 amino acids. Germline CDR1 SGHNT, CDR2 YYREEE (reference sequence). The CDR3 nucleotides are TGTGCCAGCAGCTTACGGAGTGCCCAAGAGACCCAGTACTTC. Its protein is CASSLRSAQETQYF.

J is TRBJ2-1 and V is TRBV7-2; possibly TRBD2 for D (6 bases). The CDR3 runs 18 residues. Germline loops: CDR1 SGHTA, CDR2 FQGNSA. Trimming removed 5 bases at V and 7 bases at J, with 27 bases between. DNA for the CDR3: TGTGCCAGCAGCCGGGATTGGAGGGGAATGAGGCAAGGGAATGAGCAGTTCTTC. Protein: CASSRDWRGMRQGNEQFF.

This chain joins TRBV5-5 and TRBJ1-5, with 11 bases identical to TRBD1. Trimming removed 2 bases from V and 8 bases from J; junction bases left unmatched: 6. CDR1 and CDR2 from the germline V gene are SGHKS and YYEKEE (reference sequence). This CDR3 comprises 15 residues. CDR3 DNA: TGTGCCAGCAGCTTAGGACAGGGGGCTCCGGAGCCCCAGCATTTT. Protein sequence: CASSLGQGAPEPQHF.

CDR3 region: CSVSGRNTGELFF. CDR3 bases: TGCAGCGTTAGCGGCCGAAACACCGGGGAGCTGTTTTTT. The chain has TRBV29-1 and TRBJ2-2, with D perhaps TRBD2 (5 bases). This CDR3 contains 13 residues. Trimming removed 5 bases at V and 2 bases at J, with 9 bases between. Germline V gene lookup returns CDR1 SQVTM and CDR2 ANQGSEA.

J is TRBJ1-5 and V is TRBV5-1, with TRBD1 as a possible D gene (5 bases). Germline assignment: CDR1 SGHRS and CDR2 YFSETQ. V dropped 0 bases and J dropped 6 bases, with 13 bases sitting between them. The length of the CDR3 is 15 residues. CDR3 sequence reads: CASSLVGGTGQPQHF. The CDR3 region has the DNA TGCGCCAGCAGCTTGGTGGGGGGTACGGGTCAGCCCCAGCATTTT.

The rearrangement joins TRBV5-6 to TRBJ1-2; 7 nucleotides align to TRBD1. After removal of 1 base from V and 7 bases from J, the junction contained 7 bases not matched to a gene. The CDR3 is 14 amino acids. Germline-derived CDR1 and CDR2 are SGHDT and YYEEEE. CDR3 region: CASSLQQGYFGYTF. The CDR3, as DNA: TGTGCCAGCAGCTTGCAACAGGGGTACTTTGGCTACACCTTC.

This sequence joins TRBV7-9 and TRBJ1-1; D is possibly TRBD1 (6 bases). Germline lookup yields CDR1 SEHNR and CDR2 FQNEAQ (reference sequence). The CDR3 loop spans 18 amino acids. V lost 5 bases, J lost 4 bases, and 26 bases lay in between. CDR3 protein: CASSPGDNGGRWGTEAFF. The CDR3 bases are TGTGCCAGCAGCCCGGGGGACAACGGGGGTCGTTGGGGCACTGAAGCTTTCTTT.

The chain couples TRBV4-1 to TRBJ2-7; 10 nucleotides align to TRBD2. The CDR3 extends over 18 amino acids. The V segment lost 4 bases and the J segment 0 bases; nucleotides outside the gene matches: 12. The V gene's germline CDR1 is MGHRA and CDR2 YSYEKL. The CDR3 sequence is CASSPLAGPFLPSYEQYF. CDR3 sequence (DNA): TGCGCCAGCAGCCCACTAGCGGGGCCCTTTCTTCCCTCCTACGAGCAGTACTTC.

V and J are TRBV18 and TRBJ2-7, with 8 bases that match TRBD2. Germline V gene lookup returns CDR1 KGHSH and CDR2 LQKENI. V shed 3 bases and J 1 base; nucleotides not matched to a gene: 5. CDR3 length: 15 amino acids. DNA for the CDR3: TGTGCCAGCTCACCTAGGACTAGCTCATCCTACGAGCAGTACTTC. The encoded protein is CASSPRTSSSYEQYF. Full variable domain (missing parts from reference TRBV18 and TRBJ2-7): NAGVMQNPRHLVRRRGQEARLRCSPMKGHSHVYWYRQLPEEGLKFMVYLQKENIIDESGMPKERFSAEFPKEGPSILRIQQVVRGDSAAYFCASSPRTSSSYEQYFGPGTRLTVT.

There are a few counts of this clonotype. This chain uses TRBV10-3 with TRBJ2-6, with 7 nucleotides matching TRBD1. CDR1 ENHRY and CDR2 SYGVKD come from the germline V gene. This CDR3 region has 15 residues. V was clipped by 6 bases and J by 0 bases; unmatched bases: 2. The CDR3 region is CAISGTASGANVLTF. Here the CDR3 DNA reads TGTGCCATCAGCGGGACAGCCTCTGGGGCCAACGTCCTGACTTTC.

This clonotype was detected only a few times. The V call is TRBV5-1, the J call TRBJ2-7; 11 bases line up with TRBD2. The junction had 10 bases not matched to a gene; V was cut back by 4 bases and J by 7 bases. The CDR3 covers 15 residues. CDR1 and CDR2 (germline): SGHRS, YFSETQ. This CDR3 reads CASSARLAGIGEQYF. The DNA for the CDR3 is TGCGCCAGCAGCGCCCGACTAGCGGGAATTGGAGAGCAGTACTTC. Looking up the rest from reference TRBV5-1 and TRBJ2-7 gives the full variable domain: KAGVTQTPRYLIKTRGQQVTLSCSPISGHRSVSWYQQTPGQGLQFLFEYFSETQRNKGNFPGRFSGRQFSNSRSEMNVSTLELGDSALYLCASSARLAGIGEQYFGPGTRLTVT.

The genes are TRBV12-3 or TRBV12-4 and TRBJ1-1; maybe TRBD1 (6 bases). V lost 1 base and J lost 3, with 9 bases in between. CDR3 length equals 14 residues. The CDR3 here is CASSLVGGHTEAFF. The CDR3 DNA sequence: TGTGCCAGCAGTTTAGTGGGGGGGCACACTGAAGCTTTCTTT.

The rearrangement uses TRBV24-1 and TRBJ2-2; 7 bases line up with TRBD1. The length of the CDR3 is 16 residues. Unmatched junction bases numbered 6, after V lost 6 bases and J lost 0 bases. The germline CDR1 and CDR2 sequences are KGHDR and SFDVKD. The CDR3 nucleotides read TGTGCCACCAGTTCAGGGGGAGCCACGAACACCGGGGAGCTGTTTTTT. Its translation is CATSSGGATNTGELFF.